Each of the 10 T cell receptor beta chains below was sequenced from the same sample in a study of T cells in Graves' hyperthyroidism and ophthalmopathy. The source material, RNA transcripts, was used to amplify TCR beta CDR3 regions. RT-PCR in the first round (using the HTBI primer set) targeted the TCR CDR3. TCRdb re-called the multiplex PCR reads with MiXCR, one entry per CDR3 protein. The sample includes 300,000 to 450,000 distinct CDR3 sequences, around an eighth of them seen just once. The sample consisted of blood. These receptors were collected from a man aged 30 to 39 with Graves' hyperthyroidism that later progressed to Graves' ophthalmopathy.

This clonotype was counted at least ten times. This chain connects TRBV7-9 to TRBJ1-5; tentatively, D is TRBD1 (5 bases). The germline V and J ends were trimmed by 5 bases and 8 bases, with 19 bases remaining between them. In germline, CDR1 is SEHNR, CDR2 FQNEAQ (reference sequence). The CDR3 has 15 amino acids. CDR3: CASSEEGSPGKPQHF. CDR3 nucleotides: TGTGCCAGCAGCGAGGAGGGGTCTCCGGGGAAGCCCCAGCATTTT.

This clonotype appeared many times. This chain uses TRBV7-8 with TRBJ2-7; the D gene is possibly TRBD1 (6 bases). Germline-derived CDR1 and CDR2 are SGHVS and FQNEAQ. The V gene lost 2 bases and the J gene lost 3 bases, with 11 bases spanning the gap. This CDR3 is built from 14 residues. The DNA for the CDR3 is TGTGCCAGCAGCTTAAGTGGGACAAACTACGAGCAGTACTTC. It translates to CASSLSGTNYEQYF. Full variable domain (rest looked up from reference TRBV7-8 and TRBJ2-7): GAGVSQSPRYKVAKRGQDVALRCDPISGHVSLFWYQQALGQGPEFLTYFQNEAQLDKSGLPSDRFFAERPEGSVSTLKIQRTQQEDSAVYLCASSLSGTNYEQYFGPGTRLTVT.

This chain connects TRBV18 to TRBJ2-2, with TRBD1 identical over 7 bases. CDR1 is KGHSH, CDR2 LQKENI, per germline. After removal of 2 bases from V and 6 bases from J, the junction contained 3 bases not matched to a gene. The CDR3 has 14 amino acids. In DNA, the CDR3 is TGTGCCAGCTCACCAGACAGGGTTCCCGGGGAGCTGTTTTTT. Amino acids: CASSPDRVPGELFF.

This clonotype was detected ten times or more. This rearrangement joins TRBV10-3 to TRBJ2-5, with a tentative D call TRBD1 (6 bases). With 0 bases removed from V and 5 bases from J, the gap between germline ends came to 19 bases. This CDR3 has 17 residues. Looked up from germline, CDR1 is ENHRY and CDR2 is SYGVKD. CDR3 residues: CAISESGIYRVGETQYF. The CDR3 region has the DNA TGTGCCATCAGTGAGTCGGGCATTTACAGGGTTGGCGAGACCCAGTACTTC.

The table lists this clonotype with many counts. This chain connects TRBV28 to TRBJ1-2; TRBD1 matches 7 bases. Germline CDR1 MDHEN, CDR2 SYDVKM. V dropped 10 bases and J dropped 7; count of bases not matched to a gene: 18. CDR3 size: 15 residues. CDR3 sequence reads: CATLSTDRPFRGYTF. CDR3 DNA sequence: TGTGCCACCCTAAGCACGGACAGGCCGTTTCGTGGCTACACCTTC.

Ten or more counts support this clonotype. The chain has TRBV11-1 and TRBJ1-2; weak D call: TRBD1 (5 bases). The V end lost 5 bases, the J end lost 4 bases, and 11 bases lay between the germline ends. The CDR3 is 13 residues long. CDR1 and CDR2 from the germline V gene are SGHAT and FQDESV (reference sequence). The CDR3 DNA sequence: TGTGCCAGCAGCGAGCAGGGAATCTATGGCTACACCTTC. Protein product: CASSEQGIYGYTF.

This clonotype occurred many times. The gene calls are TRBV6-1 and TRBJ2-1, with a tentative D call TRBD1 (6 bases). Trimming removed 3 bases from V and 7 bases from J, with 13 bases in between. The CDR3 runs to 14 residues. Germline V gene sequence: CDR1 MNHNS, CDR2 SASEGT. CDR3 sequence reads: CASSDAQGRNEQFF. As DNA, the CDR3 is TGTGCCAGCAGTGATGCGCAGGGGCGGAATGAGCAGTTCTTC.

This clonotype was picked up many times. The CDR3: CSVNARGGAGEKLFF. DNA of the CDR3: TGCAGCGTGAATGCTAGGGGGGGCGCGGGTGAAAAACTGTTTTTT. V usage is TRBV29-1 and J usage is TRBJ1-4; D is possibly TRBD1 (6 bases). CDR3 length: 15 amino acids. Trimming took off 6 bases at V and 7 bases at J, with 21 bases between the two ends. From germline, CDR1 is SQVTM and CDR2 ANQGSEA.

J is TRBJ1-3 and V is TRBV5-1, with 7 positions matching TRBD1. CDR3 length: 16 amino acids. The junction had 3 bases not matched to a gene; V was cut back by 0 bases and J by 0 bases. Per germline, CDR1 SGHRS and CDR2 YFSETQ. CDR3 DNA: TGCGCCAGCAGCTTGGTTGGGACAGCCTCTGGAAACACCATATATTTT. Its protein is CASSLVGTASGNTIYF.

This clonotype was counted at least ten times. V and J are TRBV28 and TRBJ1-4; the match to TRBD1 covers 9 bases. CDR1 is MDHEN and CDR2 is SYDVKM in the germline V gene. This CDR3 is built from 16 residues. After removal of 10 bases from V and 1 base from J, the junction contained 10 bases not matched to a gene. The CDR3 DNA reads TGTGCCACAGGGGACAGGGTACAGGGAACTAATGAAAAACTGTTTTTT. It is translated as CATGDRVQGTNEKLFF.